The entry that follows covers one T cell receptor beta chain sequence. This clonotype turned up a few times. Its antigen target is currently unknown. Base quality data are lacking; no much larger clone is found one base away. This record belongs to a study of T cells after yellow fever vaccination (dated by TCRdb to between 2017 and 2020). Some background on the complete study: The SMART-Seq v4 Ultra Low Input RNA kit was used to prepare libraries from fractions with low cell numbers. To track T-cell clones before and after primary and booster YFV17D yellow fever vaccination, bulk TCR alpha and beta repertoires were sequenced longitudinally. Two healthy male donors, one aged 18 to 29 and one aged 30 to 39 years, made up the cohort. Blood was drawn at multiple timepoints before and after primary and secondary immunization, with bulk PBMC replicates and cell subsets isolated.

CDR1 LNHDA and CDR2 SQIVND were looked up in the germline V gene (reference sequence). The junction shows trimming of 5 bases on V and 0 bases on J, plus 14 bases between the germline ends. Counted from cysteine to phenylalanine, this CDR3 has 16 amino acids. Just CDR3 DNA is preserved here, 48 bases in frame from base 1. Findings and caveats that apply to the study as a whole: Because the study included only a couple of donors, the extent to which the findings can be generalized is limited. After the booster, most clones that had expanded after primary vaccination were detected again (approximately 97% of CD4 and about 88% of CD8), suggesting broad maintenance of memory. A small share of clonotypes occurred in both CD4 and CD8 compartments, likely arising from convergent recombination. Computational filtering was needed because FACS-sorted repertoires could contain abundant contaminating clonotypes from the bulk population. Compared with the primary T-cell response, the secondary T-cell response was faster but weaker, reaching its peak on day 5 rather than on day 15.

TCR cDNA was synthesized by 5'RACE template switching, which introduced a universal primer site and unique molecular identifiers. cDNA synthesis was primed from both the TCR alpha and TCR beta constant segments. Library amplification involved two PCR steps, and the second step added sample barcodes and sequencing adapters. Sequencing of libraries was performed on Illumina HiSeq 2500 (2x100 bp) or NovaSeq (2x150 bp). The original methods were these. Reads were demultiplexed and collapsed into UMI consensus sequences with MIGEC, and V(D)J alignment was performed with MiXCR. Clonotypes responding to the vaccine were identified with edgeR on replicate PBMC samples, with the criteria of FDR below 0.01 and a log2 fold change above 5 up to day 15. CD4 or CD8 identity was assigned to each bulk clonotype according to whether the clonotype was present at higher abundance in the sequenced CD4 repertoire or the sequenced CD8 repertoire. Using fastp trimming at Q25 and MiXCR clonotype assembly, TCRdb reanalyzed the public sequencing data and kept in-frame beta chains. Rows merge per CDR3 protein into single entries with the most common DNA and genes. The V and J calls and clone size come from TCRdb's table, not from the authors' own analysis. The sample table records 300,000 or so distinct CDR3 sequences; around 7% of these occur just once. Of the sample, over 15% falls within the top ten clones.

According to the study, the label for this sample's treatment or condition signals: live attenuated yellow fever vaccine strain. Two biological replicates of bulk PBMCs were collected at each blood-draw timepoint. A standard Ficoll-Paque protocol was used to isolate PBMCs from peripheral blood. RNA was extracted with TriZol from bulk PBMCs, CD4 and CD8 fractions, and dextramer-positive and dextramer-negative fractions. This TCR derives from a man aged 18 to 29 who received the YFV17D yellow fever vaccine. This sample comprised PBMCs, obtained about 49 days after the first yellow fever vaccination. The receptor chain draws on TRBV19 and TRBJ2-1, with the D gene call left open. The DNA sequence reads TGTGCCAGTAGTCTCACCTCACTGAGCTCCTACAATGAGCAGTTCTTC. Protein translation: CASSLTSLSSYNEQFF.